The 2 T cell receptor beta chains below come from one sample, sequenced in a study of T cells after yellow fever vaccination. A single record per CDR3 protein comes from TCRdb applying MiXCR to the 5' RACE reads. The sample includes about 630,000 distinct CDR3 sequences, approximately 13% of them seen just once. Source: PBMCs, taken on the day of the yellow fever booster vaccination. Receptor source: a man aged 25-40 years who received the YFV17D yellow fever vaccine.

This clonotype came up a few times. The J gene is TRBJ1-1, the V gene TRBV9, with a possible D match to TRBD1 (5 bases). The V end lost 3 bases, the J end lost 3 bases, and 12 bases lay between the germline ends. The CDR3 is 14 amino acids. From germline, CDR1 is SGDLS and CDR2 YYNGEE. The CDR3 spells CASSERQWDTEAFF. CDR3 DNA sequence: TGTGCCAGCAGCGAACGACAGTGGGACACTGAAGCTTTCTTT.

This clonotype has ten or more counts. The chain couples TRBV6-1 to TRBJ1-1, with a weak D call TRBD1 (5 bases). Trimming took 8 bases from V and 4 from J, leaving 17 bases between them. There are 14 residues in the CDR3. Per germline, CDR1 MNHNS and CDR2 SASEGT. This CDR3 reads CASDFNRQGTEAFF. In DNA form, the CDR3 reads TGTGCCAGCGACTTTAACAGGCAAGGCACTGAAGCTTTCTTT.